The 3 T cell receptor beta chains below were found in one sample sequenced in a study of CD8 T cells in Susac syndrome. When the RNA was reverse transcribed, random hexamers were used with an input of about 0.45 to 1 ug. TCRdb reprocessed the immunoSEQ multiplex PCR reads with MiXCR, giving one entry per CDR3 protein. This table holds 150,000 or so distinct CDR3 sequences, about 93% found once. Input material: CD4+ T cells from PBMCs. These receptor sequences come from a human donor in good health.

This clonotype was detected once. This chain uses TRBV18 with TRBJ2-5; TRBD1 agrees at 7 bases. V was pared by 3 bases and J by 7 bases, with 11 bases of the junction left unmatched. The CDR3 contains 15 residues. Germline V gives CDR1 KGHSH, CDR2 LQKENI. CDR3 DNA: TGTGCCAGCTCACCGATGACAGGGTGGGTGGCGACCCAGTACTTC. This gives the protein CASSPMTGWVATQYF.

As DNA, the CDR3 is TGTGCCAGCAGCTACCTCCCAACAGATACGCAGTATTTT. The encoded protein is CASSYLPTDTQYF. The rearrangement links TRBV7-2 to TRBJ2-3; D is uncertain. This CDR3 has 13 amino acids. CDR1 is SGHTA and CDR2 is FQGNSA in the germline V gene. Trimming removed 4 bases at V and 3 bases at J, with 8 bases between.

This clonotype was seen only once. The chain couples TRBV3-1 to TRBJ1-2; D not certain. V shed 5 bases and J shed 6 bases, with 16 bases lying between them. Germline V gene data show CDR1 as LGHDT and CDR2 as YNNKEL (reference sequence). This CDR3 region has 14 residues. For the CDR3, the DNA is TGTGCCAGCAGCACATGGTCGGGAAGGGATGGCTACACCTTC. This sequence encodes CASSTWSGRDGYTF.